These 8 T cell receptor beta chains share one sample of origin, sequenced in a study of T cell clones after liver transplantation. Libraries were prepared by immunoSEQ multiplex PCR; TCRdb keeps only in-frame clonotypes and omits some of them. The table has 65,000 to 80,000 clones, approximately 87% seen once. The specimen comprised CD4+ T cells from blood, sampled at the 22-month timepoint. These receptors originate from a human patient who received a liver transplant. Among the T cells, some may be from the graft donor.

The V call is TRBV5-4, the J call TRBJ2-2; 12 bases fit TRBD1. V lost 0 bases to trimming and J lost 12 bases; unmatched junction nucleotides: 6. Germline V gene data show CDR1 as SGHNT and CDR2 as YYREEE (reference sequence). This CDR3 comprises 15 residues. As DNA, the CDR3 is TGTGCCAGCAGCTTGGTCGGGACAGGGGGCGCGAAGCTGTTTTTT. Protein product: CASSLVGTGGAKLFF.

This clone was seen only once. The V gene is TRBV11-3, the J gene TRBJ2-3; D might be TRBD2 (5 bases). The CDR3 extends over 13 amino acids. V lost 1 base and J 10 bases, leaving 12 bases between the germline ends. Germline loops: CDR1 SGHNT, CDR2 YENEEA. This CDR3 reads CASSLGSGGPQYF. The CDR3 DNA reads TGTGCCAGCAGCTTAGGGTCAGGCGGGCCGCAGTATTTT.

The V gene is TRBV5-4, the J gene TRBJ1-1, with unresolved D. The CDR3 contains 16 residues. V gave up 4 bases and J gave up 5 bases, with 21 bases separating them. Germline V gene sequence: CDR1 SGHNT, CDR2 YYREEE (reference sequence). The CDR3 reads CASSPKWRGAPTEAFF. The CDR3 nucleotides read TGTGCCAGCAGCCCGAAATGGCGGGGAGCGCCAACTGAAGCTTTCTTT.

This chain uses TRBV4-1 with TRBJ1-2; D gene uncertain. Trimming removed 1 base from V and 2 bases from J, with 8 bases in between. Per germline, CDR1 MGHRA and CDR2 YSYEKL. The CDR3 has 14 amino acids. CDR3 protein: CASSQGTGNYGYTF. The DNA of the CDR3 is TGCGCCAGCAGCCAAGGAACTGGGAACTATGGCTACACCTTC.

The V call is TRBV9, the J call TRBJ1-4, with D possibly matching TRBD1 (5 bases). Trimming took off 6 bases at V and 4 bases at J, with 16 bases between the two ends. This CDR3 contains 15 residues. Germline CDR1 reads SGDLS; CDR2 reads YYNGEE. The CDR3 DNA sequence: TGTGCCAGCACCCAGGGCGCCGGTGATAATGAAAAACTGTTTTTT. Translated, it gives CASTQGAGDNEKLFF.

This clone was observed a handful of times. This chain uses TRBV6-6 with TRBJ1-5; 7 positions match TRBD1. The CDR3 has 15 amino acids. V shed 8 bases, J shed 5 bases, and the junction held 12 bases outside the gene matches. From germline, CDR1 is MNHNY and CDR2 SVGAGI (reference sequence). CDR3 coding DNA: TGTGCCAGCCGGACATTGACAGGGTTTCATCAGCCCCAGCATTTT. Amino acids: CASRTLTGFHQPQHF.

This clone was counted a single time. The V and J genes are TRBV2 and TRBJ1-5, with D hard to call. Germline V gives CDR1 SNHLY, CDR2 FYNNEI. V was pared by 3 bases and J by 2 bases, with 11 bases between. There are 15 residues in the CDR3. The CDR3 coding sequence is TGTGCCAGCAGTGAGGACGGGCTCCGCAATCAGCCCCAGCATTTT. Translating gives CASSEDGLRNQPQHF.

This clone was counted between two and nine times. The rearrangement links TRBV25-1 to TRBJ2-3; D is uncertain. CDR3 length equals 13 residues. The germline V gene encodes CDR1 MGHDK and CDR2 SYGVNS. Deletions cut 2 bases from V and 6 bases from J, with 9 bases between. CDR3 DNA sequence: TGTGCCAGCAGTGAAGGCAGCCGCGATACGCAGTATTTT. Translating gives CASSEGSRDTQYF.